Below are 25 T cell receptor beta chains sequenced from a single sample in a study of control samples from healthy donors and cancer patients. This table comes from immunoSEQ multiplex PCR, and its TCRdb copy is limited to in-frame clones, with some not included. The table for this sample gives about 190,000 clones. The sample consisted of blood. All receptors come from a woman aged 25 to 39 in good health.

This rearrangement joins TRBV28 to TRBJ2-7, with D unresolved. Trimming removed 1 base from V and 2 bases from J, with 9 bases in between. The germline V gene has CDR1 MDHEN and CDR2 SYDVKM. The CDR3 totals 14 residues. CDR3 region: CASSLLAGPYEQYF. Here the CDR3 DNA reads TGTGCCAGCAGTTTATTAGCAGGCCCCTACGAGCAGTACTTC. Full variable domain (rest looked up from reference TRBV28 and TRBJ2-7): DVKVTQSSRYLVKRTGEKVFLECVQDMDHENMFWYRQDPGLGLRLIYFSYDVKMKEKGDIPEGYSVSREKKERFSLILESASTNQTSMYLCASSLLAGPYEQYFGPGTRLTVT.

The gene calls are TRBV6-2 or TRBV6-3 and TRBJ1-5, with D perhaps matching TRBD1 (5 bases). This CDR3 spans 17 amino acids. Germline V gives CDR1 MNHEY, CDR2 SVGEGT. V lost 2 bases, J lost 1 base, and 15 bases lay in between. The CDR3 is CASSYGAGRGSNQPQHF. In DNA form, the CDR3 reads TGTGCCAGCAGTTACGGGGCAGGCCGGGGGAGCAATCAGCCCCAGCATTTT.

This rearrangement joins TRBV29-1 to TRBJ1-1; 7 bases fit TRBD1. J gave up 12 bases and V 4 bases, and 5 bases lay outside the gene matches. The CDR3 covers 10 residues. Germline V lookup: CDR1 SQVTM, CDR2 ANQGSEA. The CDR3 sequence: CSVGQGLTFF. The CDR3 DNA reads as TGCAGCGTTGGACAGGGTTTAACTTTCTTT.

The chain has TRBV4-3 and TRBJ1-2; the match to TRBD1 covers 8 bases. Germline assignment: CDR1 LGHNA and CDR2 YSLEER. The CDR3 contains 16 residues. V lost 4 bases and J lost 2; bases outside the gene matches: 9. In nucleotides, the CDR3 is TGCGCCAGCAGCCCCAGACCGGGACAGGAGAACTATGGCTACACCTTC. This gives the protein CASSPRPGQENYGYTF.

The chain links TRBV12-3 or TRBV12-4 to TRBJ1-2; D not certain. V was pared by 3 bases and J by 5 bases, with 10 bases between. The CDR3 has 13 residues. The CDR3 loop reads CASSLRTLYGYTF. The CDR3 nucleotides read TGTGCCAGCAGTTTGAGGACGCTATATGGCTACACCTTC.

This sequence joins TRBV4-1 and TRBJ2-3, with TRBD1 identical over 10 bases. The germline V gene encodes CDR1 MGHRA and CDR2 YSYEKL. The CDR3 sequence is 16 residues long. V was pared by 5 bases and J by 2 bases, with 7 bases of the junction left unmatched. The CDR3 region is CASSWDRGQSTDTQYF. The CDR3 nucleotides read TGCGCCAGCAGCTGGGACAGGGGCCAGTCCACAGATACGCAGTATTTT.

The chain links TRBV28 to TRBJ1-5; weak D call: TRBD1 (6 bases). Germline loops: CDR1 MDHEN, CDR2 SYDVKM. V lost 7 bases to trimming and J lost 9 bases, with 25 bases between them. The CDR3 length is 16 residues. The CDR3 loop reads CASMVPGQDTLSPQHF. For the CDR3, the DNA is TGTGCCAGCATGGTACCGGGACAAGACACTTTATCGCCCCAGCATTTT.

The chain combines TRBV6-6 with TRBJ1-5; D is possibly TRBD1 (5 bases). Germline V gene lookup returns CDR1 MNHNY and CDR2 SVGAGI (reference sequence). V was clipped by 3 bases and J by 3 bases, with 9 bases between them. The CDR3 consists of 14 residues. The CDR3 DNA reads TGTGCCAGCAGTTATTGGGACTCCAATCAGCCCCAGCATTTT. Translated: CASSYWDSNQPQHF.

This sequence joins TRBV4-2 and TRBJ2-3, with 9 nucleotides matching TRBD2. The trim removed 1 base at V and 6 bases at J, leaving 11 bases unmatched. The V gene's germline CDR1 is LGHNA and CDR2 YNFKEQ. CDR3 length equals 17 residues. DNA for the CDR3: TGTGCCAGCAGCCAAGCTGCGGGGGGGGTTAACGGGGATACGCAGTATTTT. The encoded protein is CASSQAAGGVNGDTQYF.

The chain uses TRBV5-1 and TRBJ2-5; D may be TRBD2 (7 bases). Between the trimmed V and J ends, which lost 0 bases and 5 bases, there was a span of 11 bases. CDR3 length equals 14 residues. Looked up from germline, CDR1 is SGHRS and CDR2 is YFSETQ. For the CDR3, the DNA is TGCGCCAGCAGCTTGGAGGGGGGGGTTGAGACCCAGTACTTC. Translation gives CASSLEGGVETQYF.

This sequence joins TRBV4-1 and TRBJ1-1, with 9 bases lining up with TRBD1. V lost 2 bases, J lost 5 bases, and 6 bases stayed unmatched. This CDR3 has 15 amino acids. The germline CDR1 and CDR2 sequences are MGHRA and YSYEKL. The CDR3 region is CASSQLGTGKTEAFF. As DNA, the CDR3 is TGCGCCAGCAGCCAATTAGGGACAGGGAAGACTGAAGCTTTCTTT.

V is TRBV5-5 and J is TRBJ1-3, with a weak D call TRBD1 (5 bases). Germline V gene sequence: CDR1 SGHKS, CDR2 YYEKEE (reference sequence). V was clipped by 4 bases and J by 0 bases, with 14 bases between them. This CDR3 is 16 amino acids long. The CDR3 DNA reads as TGTGCCAGCAGCCAGGGTATAGCGAGCTCTGGAAACACCATATATTTT. Amino acid sequence: CASSQGIASSGNTIYF.

The chain carries TRBV19 and TRBJ2-3; TRBD2 is a possible D gene (7 bases). The CDR3 totals 14 residues. V was pared by 6 bases and J by 5 bases, with 15 bases between. Germline-derived CDR1 and CDR2 are LNHDA and SQIVND (reference sequence). CDR3 coding DNA: TGTGCCAGTAGACGGGGGGCCGGAGGAGATACGCAGTATTTT. It codes for CASRRGAGGDTQYF. The full variable domain, completed using reference TRBV19 and TRBJ2-3, is DGGITQSPKYLFRKEGQNVTLSCEQNLNHDAMYWYRQDPGQGLRLIYYSQIVNDFQKGDIAEGYSVSREKKESFPLTVTSAQKNPTAFYLCASRRGAGGDTQYFGPGTRLTVL.

The V call is TRBV11-2, the J call TRBJ2-7; D gene unclear. The CDR3 spans 13 residues. Germline CDR1 SGHAT, CDR2 FQNNGV. V was clipped by 2 bases and J by 4 bases, with 9 bases between them. CDR3 DNA sequence: TGTGCCAGCAGCTTAAGCTTTTTTTACGAGCAGTACTTC. Its protein is CASSLSFFYEQYF.

This rearrangement joins TRBV7-9 to TRBJ1-3; D call uncertain. The CDR3 is made up of 13 amino acids. V shed 5 bases and J shed 8 bases, with 13 bases lying between them. Per the germline V gene, CDR1 is SEHNR and CDR2 is FQNEAQ (reference sequence). The CDR3 DNA is TGTGCCAGCAGCCCCAAAACCCCGGACACCATATATTTT. It is translated as CASSPKTPDTIYF.

The chain recombines TRBV4-1 with TRBJ1-4; D is unresolved. CDR3 length equals 14 residues. Trimming cost V 1 base and J 7 bases, with 10 bases left between them. Germline values: CDR1 MGHRA, CDR2 YSYEKL. This CDR3 reads CASSQGEEGEKLFF. The CDR3 DNA reads as TGCGCCAGCAGCCAAGGGGAGGAGGGTGAAAAACTGTTTTTT.

The rearrangement joins TRBV19 to TRBJ1-5, with a possible D match to TRBD1 (6 bases). This CDR3 region has 13 residues. CDR1 and CDR2 (germline): LNHDA, SQIVND (reference sequence). Trimming took off 8 bases at V and 5 bases at J, with 13 bases between the two ends. The CDR3 loop reads CASLGGLDQPQHF. The CDR3 coding sequence is TGTGCCAGTCTGGGGGGGCTCGATCAGCCCCAGCATTTT.

This chain links TRBV6-4 with TRBJ1-2, with 7 bases matching TRBD1. Germline assignment: CDR1 MRHNA and CDR2 SNTAGT. The CDR3 sequence is 13 residues long. V shed 5 bases, J shed 4 bases, and the junction held 4 bases outside the gene matches. The CDR3 DNA reads TGTGCCAGCAGTCAGGGGGGCAGCTATGGCTACACCTTC. As protein: CASSQGGSYGYTF.

J is TRBJ1-1 and V is TRBV18, with unresolved D. The CDR3 covers 13 residues. CDR1 and CDR2 from the germline V gene are KGHSH and LQKENI. Between the trimmed V and J ends, which lost 4 bases and 8 bases, there was a span of 14 bases. The CDR3 DNA sequence: TGTGCCAGCTCACTCGCGGCACTTCAAGAAGCTTTCTTT. It yields the protein CASSLAALQEAFF.

This chain joins TRBV4-2 and TRBJ1-5, with 9 bases identical to TRBD1. The J segment lost 9 bases and the V segment lost 0 bases, leaving 9 bases of the junction unmatched. Per germline, CDR1 LGHNA and CDR2 YNFKEQ. The CDR3 extends over 16 amino acids. The CDR3 sequence is CASSQEFDRGEWPQHF. CDR3 coding DNA: TGTGCCAGCAGCCAAGAGTTCGACAGGGGGGAATGGCCCCAGCATTTT.

The V call is TRBV20-1, the J call TRBJ2-7; D remains ambiguous. The CDR3 has 12 residues. CDR1 is DFQATT and CDR2 is SNEGSKA in the germline V gene (reference sequence). The V gene lost 3 bases and the J gene lost 5 bases, with 11 bases spanning the gap. CDR3 coding DNA: TGCAGTGCTAGTTTTGGTGTCCACGAGCAGTACTTC. As protein: CSASFGVHEQYF.

This chain links TRBV5-1 with TRBJ2-1; weak D call: TRBD1 (6 bases). The CDR3 extends over 16 amino acids. V shed 0 bases and J shed 3 bases, with 13 bases lying between them. CDR1 is SGHRS and CDR2 is YFSETQ in the germline V gene. The CDR3 loop is CASSLVAGTIYNEQFF. The DNA of the CDR3 is TGCGCCAGCAGCTTGGTAGCCGGGACAATCTACAATGAGCAGTTCTTC.

With respect to this clone: The sample contains more than one DNA sequence encoding this CDR3. The genes are TRBV12-3 or TRBV12-4 and TRBJ1-2; a possible D gene is TRBD1 (6 bases). Trimming took off 6 bases at V and 8 bases at J, with 13 bases between the two ends. The CDR3 is 12 amino acids. The DNA of the CDR3 is TGTGCCAGCAGCCTACAGGGTCGGGGCTACACCTTC. It translates to CASSLQGRGYTF.

The V and J genes are TRBV4-1 and TRBJ2-3; D uncertain. The CDR3 is 12 residues long. The germline gives CDR1 MGHRA, CDR2 YSYEKL. The V gene lost 6 bases and the J gene lost 6 bases, with 10 bases spanning the gap. The CDR3 DNA is TGCGCCAGCAGAGGAAACGCGGATACGCAGTATTTT. Protein product: CASRGNADTQYF.

The chain is built from TRBV28 and TRBJ1-5; TRBD1 agrees at 11 bases. The length of the CDR3 is 19 residues. Germline assignment: CDR1 MDHEN and CDR2 SYDVKM. After removal of 7 bases from V and 1 base from J, the junction contained 15 bases not matched to a gene. The CDR3 nucleotides read TGTGCCAGCACCCCCGGTAGGGACAGGGGGTCAAAAAGCAATCAGCCCCAGCATTTT. This sequence encodes CASTPGRDRGSKSNQPQHF.